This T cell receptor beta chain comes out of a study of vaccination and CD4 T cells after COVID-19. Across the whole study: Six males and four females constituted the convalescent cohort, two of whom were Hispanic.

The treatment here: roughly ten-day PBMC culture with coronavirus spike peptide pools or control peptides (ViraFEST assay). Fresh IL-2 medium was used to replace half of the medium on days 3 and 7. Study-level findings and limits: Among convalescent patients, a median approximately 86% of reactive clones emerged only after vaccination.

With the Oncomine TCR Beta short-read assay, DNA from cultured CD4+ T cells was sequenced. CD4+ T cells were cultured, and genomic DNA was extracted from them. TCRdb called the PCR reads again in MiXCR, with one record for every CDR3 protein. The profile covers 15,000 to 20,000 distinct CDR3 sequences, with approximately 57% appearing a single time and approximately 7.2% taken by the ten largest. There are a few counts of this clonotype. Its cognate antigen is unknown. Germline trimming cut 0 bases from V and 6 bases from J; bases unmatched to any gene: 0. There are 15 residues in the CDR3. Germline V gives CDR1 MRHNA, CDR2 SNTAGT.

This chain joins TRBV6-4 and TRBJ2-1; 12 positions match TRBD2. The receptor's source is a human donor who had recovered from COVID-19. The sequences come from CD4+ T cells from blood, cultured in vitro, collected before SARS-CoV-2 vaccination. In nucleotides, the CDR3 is TGTGCCAGCAGTGACTCGACTAGCGGGAGCAATGAGCAGTTCTTC. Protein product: CASSDSTSGSNEQFF.